This T cell receptor (beta chain) was sequenced in a study of cytomegalovirus exposure and HLA in healthy donors. About the research overall: The study's early data release held some 85 million unique TCRs from HLA-typed donors. Clustering assigned about 79% of the approximately 430 genotyped donors to the Caucasian-associated ancestry cluster. Study conclusions and caveats: In all likelihood, a cluster of highly shared sequence variants was a sequencing artifact.

CDR1 is SGDLS, CDR2 YYNGEE, per germline. The CDR3 covers 14 residues. Trimming removed 5 bases from V and 5 bases from J, with 14 bases in between. About this clone: Its antigen is as yet unknown.

Researchers ran the PCR with 60 Vbeta and 13 Jbeta primers. TCRdb's copy holds only in-frame clones and misses some; the assay was immunoSEQ multiplex PCR. The table lists under 250,000 clones, roughly 83% of them singletons, with 0.71% in the top ten. Material: PBMCs. The clonotype was recovered from a boy under 10 years old in good health and CMV-seronegative. The chain couples TRBV9 to TRBJ2-1; perhaps TRBD2 as D (5 bases). The CDR3 loop reads CASRGQDGNNEQFF. CDR3 coding DNA: TGTGCCAGCAGGGGCCAGGACGGGAACAATGAGCAGTTCTTC.